The 26 T cell receptor beta chains below come from one sample, sequenced in a study of beta chain features in type 1 diabetes. What was sequenced were expressed TCRB transcripts, since all of the isolated RNA had been reverse transcribed. Sequenced by immunoSEQ multiplex PCR; TCRdb stores in-frame clones only, minus some. The sample has hundreds of thousands of clones, 17% seen once. The sequenced material came from naive CD4+ T cells from blood. These receptors were obtained from a young woman in good health.

This chain uses TRBV7-2 with TRBJ1-5, with TRBD1 matching 7 bases. The germline gives CDR1 SGHTA, CDR2 FQGNSA. Trimming cost V 1 base and J 0 bases; bases outside gene matches: 6. The CDR3 spans 17 residues. The CDR3 reads CASSLVGRGNSNQPQHF. CDR3 nucleotide sequence: TGTGCCAGCAGCTTAGTGGGCAGGGGGAATAGCAATCAGCCCCAGCATTTT.

There are a few counts of this clone. V usage is TRBV18 and J usage is TRBJ1-4; D not certain. Germline CDR1 is KGHSH and CDR2 is LQKENI. The CDR3 contains 14 residues. V was clipped by 3 bases and J by 5 bases, with 10 bases between them. As DNA, the CDR3 is TGTGCCAGCTCACCGGTTCTTGGGAATGAAAAACTGTTTTTT. It is translated as CASSPVLGNEKLFF.

This sequence joins TRBV9 and TRBJ2-4, with unresolved D. Per germline, CDR1 SGDLS and CDR2 YYNGEE. This CDR3 is built from 17 residues. The V end lost 4 bases, the J end lost 4 bases, and 21 bases lay between the germline ends. CDR3 amino acids: CASSPFPPPPIKNIQYF. The CDR3, as DNA: TGTGCCAGCAGCCCCTTCCCCCCTCCACCGATAAAAAACATTCAGTACTTC. Together with reference TRBV9 and TRBJ2-4, the CDR3 gives the full variable domain: DSGVTQTPKHLITATGQRVTLRCSPRSGDLSVYWYQQSLDQGLQFLIQYYNGEERAKGNILERFSAQQFPDLHSELNLSSLELGDSALYFCASSPFPPPPIKNIQYFGAGTRLSVL.

J is TRBJ2-7 and V is TRBV2; possible D gene TRBD1, 5 bases. V was pared by 6 bases and J by 6 bases, with 12 bases between. This CDR3 has 12 residues. CDR1 is SNHLY, CDR2 FYNNEI, per germline. CDR3 in DNA: TGTGCCAGCAGCACCGACAGCTTCGAGCAGTACTTC. Translation gives CASSTDSFEQYF.

There are a few counts of this clone. The chain uses TRBV2 and TRBJ2-3; D gene ambiguous. Between the trimmed V and J ends, which lost 8 bases and 4 bases, there was a span of 4 bases. CDR3 size: 10 residues. Germline lookup yields CDR1 SNHLY and CDR2 FYNNEI. CDR3 nucleotides: TGTGCCAGCGGGGCAGATACGCAGTATTTT. Its protein product is CASGADTQYF.

This clone has a handful of counts. The chain is built from TRBV28 and TRBJ1-2, with D possibly matching TRBD1 (5 bases). Per germline, CDR1 MDHEN and CDR2 SYDVKM. V dropped 9 bases and J dropped 4 bases, with 21 bases sitting between them. The CDR3 contains 15 residues. The CDR3 DNA reads as TGTGCCAGTTCCAATAAACCTAGGGGAGCCTATGGCTACACCTTC. This codes for CASSNKPRGAYGYTF.

V gene TRBV6-5 combines with J gene TRBJ2-7; 7 nucleotides agree with TRBD2. V lost 2 bases and J lost 2; bases outside the gene matches: 6. The CDR3 loop spans 15 amino acids. Germline CDR1 is MNHEY and CDR2 is SVGAGI. CDR3 protein: CASSYGASGTYEQYF. For the CDR3, the DNA is TGTGCCAGCAGTTACGGGGCTAGCGGCACCTACGAGCAGTACTTC.

To note about this clone: Other DNA sequences in the sample encode the same CDR3. The J gene is TRBJ1-3, the V gene TRBV9, with D hard to call. Trimming pared 0 bases from V and 1 base from J, leaving 5 bases between. CDR1 is SGDLS, CDR2 YYNGEE, per germline. The CDR3 runs 14 residues. CDR3 coding DNA: TGTGCCAGCAGCGTAGCCGGTTCTGGAAACACCATATATTTT. It codes for CASSVAGSGNTIYF.

This clone has a handful of counts. The V and J genes are TRBV28 and TRBJ2-2; a weak D match, TRBD2 (5 bases). Germline-derived CDR1 and CDR2 are MDHEN and SYDVKM. The CDR3 has 19 amino acids. Trimming removed 4 bases from V and 3 bases from J, with 24 bases in between. This chain's CDR3 is CASSSWSGKRSSDTGELFF. The DNA of the CDR3 is TGTGCCAGCAGTTCATGGTCCGGGAAGCGGTCTTCCGACACCGGGGAGCTGTTTTTT.

This clone occurred a few times. The chain carries TRBV10-3 and TRBJ2-1; 10 bases align to TRBD1. CDR3 size: 14 residues. The junction had 5 bases not matched to a gene; V was cut back by 6 bases and J by 6 bases. Germline V gene lookup returns CDR1 ENHRY and CDR2 SYGVKD. The CDR3, as DNA: TGTGCCATCAGCGACAGGGGGCAAGTCAATGAGCAGTTCTTC. This encodes CAISDRGQVNEQFF.

In its sample, this clone was seen a few times. The chain uses TRBV5-1 and TRBJ2-3, with 14 bases that match TRBD2. Germline V CDR1 and CDR2: SGHRS, YFSETQ. The CDR3 spans 17 residues. J was trimmed by 4 bases and V by 4 bases; bases with no gene match: 8. Here the CDR3 DNA reads TGCGCCAGCAGCAGCGGACTAGCGGGAGGCGTGTCAGATACGCAGTATTTT. Its translation is CASSSGLAGGVSDTQYF.

This clone was seen a handful of times. The rearrangement uses TRBV28 and TRBJ2-7; TRBD1 matches at 7 bases. Looked up from germline, CDR1 is MDHEN and CDR2 is SYDVKM. Trimming at V came to 7 bases and at J to 3 bases, leaving 9 bases not matched to a gene. This CDR3 is 14 amino acids long. CDR3 in DNA: TGTGCCAGCAATACAGCCGGGACAGTCTACGAGCAGTACTTC. Translation: CASNTAGTVYEQYF.

This chain connects TRBV28 to TRBJ2-1, with a tentative D call TRBD2 (6 bases). Trimming took off 5 bases at V and 8 bases at J, with 16 bases between the two ends. The V gene's germline CDR1 is MDHEN and CDR2 SYDVKM. The CDR3 loop spans 14 amino acids. For the CDR3, the DNA is TGTGCCAGCAGTGGGATGGCGGGAAGGGATGAGCAGTTCTTC. Translation gives CASSGMAGRDEQFF.

This clone was found a few times. This rearrangement joins TRBV5-1 to TRBJ2-3; 8 bases agree with TRBD2. The CDR3 totals 16 residues. The J segment lost 1 base and the V segment lost 2 bases, leaving 6 bases of the junction unmatched. Per germline, CDR1 SGHRS and CDR2 YFSETQ. The CDR3 region has the DNA TGCGCCAGCAGCTTTGTAAGCGGGAGTGGCACAGATACGCAGTATTTT. Residues: CASSFVSGSGTDTQYF.

The genes are TRBV7-2 and TRBJ2-2; weak D call: TRBD2 (6 bases). V shed 2 bases and J shed 4 bases, with 14 bases lying between them. Germline values: CDR1 SGHTA, CDR2 FQGNSA. There are 16 residues in the CDR3. The CDR3 loop is CASSLRVGGGTGELFF. CDR3 nucleotides: TGTGCCAGCAGCTTAAGGGTGGGAGGTGGCACCGGGGAGCTGTTTTTT.

This clone was detected a few times. This sequence joins TRBV9 and TRBJ2-3; 7 positions match TRBD1. Germline trimming cut 3 bases from V and 4 bases from J; bases unmatched to any gene: 2. Germline V gives CDR1 SGDLS, CDR2 YYNGEE. There are 13 residues in the CDR3. Here the CDR3 reads CASSAGTADTQYF. In DNA, the CDR3 is TGTGCCAGCAGCGCTGGGACAGCAGATACGCAGTATTTT.

This chain connects TRBV5-1 to TRBJ2-7, with TRBD2 matching 14 bases. V gave up 4 bases and J gave up 4 bases; unmatched junction bases: 4. Per the germline V gene, CDR1 is SGHRS and CDR2 is YFSETQ. This CDR3 contains 15 residues. For the CDR3, the DNA is TGCGCCAGCAGCGAGGGACTAGCGGGAGAATACGAGCAGTACTTC. It translates to CASSEGLAGEYEQYF.

CDR3 bases: TGTGCCAGTAGTATTTCAGGCTTTGGGACTATCACAGATACGCAGTATTTT. It yields the protein CASSISGFGTITDTQYF. This chain connects TRBV19 to TRBJ2-3; TRBD2 matches 7 bases. The J segment lost 2 bases and the V segment lost 3 bases, leaving 11 bases of the junction unmatched. Germline V gives CDR1 LNHDA, CDR2 SQIVND (reference sequence). The CDR3 loop spans 17 amino acids.

The sample holds a few counts of this clone. V is TRBV7-9 and J is TRBJ2-3, with TRBD2 identical over 8 bases. J gave up 14 bases and V 5 bases, and 9 bases lay outside the gene matches. Germline CDR1 reads SEHNR; CDR2 reads FQNEAQ (reference sequence). The CDR3 consists of 12 residues. The CDR3 DNA reads as TGTGCCAGCAGCGTTTCGAGCGGGAGCTCGTATTTT. Encoded protein: CASSVSSGSSYF. Looking up the rest from reference TRBV7-9 and TRBJ2-3 gives the full variable domain: DTGVSQNPRHKITKRGQNVTFRCDPISEHNRLYWYRQTLGQGPEFLTYFQNEAQLEKSRLLSDRFSAERPKGSFSTLEIQRTEQGDSAMYLCASSVSSGSSYFGPGTRLTVL.

This chain uses TRBV5-4 with TRBJ2-7, with TRBD2 matching over 8 bases. V shed 1 base and J 7 bases; nucleotides not matched to a gene: 10. CDR3 size: 15 residues. The germline V gene has CDR1 SGHNT and CDR2 YYREEE (reference sequence). CDR3 DNA sequence: TGTGCCAGCAGCTTGTTTACGGGAGGGCCTTTTGAGCAGTACTTC. Its protein is CASSLFTGGPFEQYF.

V and J are TRBV7-2 and TRBJ1-1; TRBD1 matches at 7 bases. V shed 6 bases and J 4 bases; nucleotides not matched to a gene: 5. The CDR3 runs 13 residues. In germline, CDR1 is SGHTA, CDR2 FQGNSA. CDR3 sequence: CASSRQGGTEAFF. DNA of the CDR3: TGTGCCAGCAGTAGACAGGGAGGCACTGAAGCTTTCTTT.

V usage is TRBV6-1 and J usage is TRBJ1-5; no clear D. The germline V and J ends were trimmed by 2 bases and 2 bases, with 10 bases remaining between them. CDR1 MNHNS and CDR2 SASEGT come from the germline V gene. The CDR3 consists of 15 residues. CDR3 coding DNA: TGTGCCAGCAGTGAAAGGTGGTATGGCAATCAGCCCCAGCATTTT. Encoded protein: CASSERWYGNQPQHF.

The chain has TRBV19 and TRBJ2-6; D gene uncertain. Trimming pared 3 bases from V and 0 bases from J, leaving 9 bases between. The length of the CDR3 is 16 residues. Germline-derived CDR1 and CDR2 are LNHDA and SQIVND (reference sequence). The CDR3 bases are TGTGCCAGTAGTATGGCTCCGGACTCTGGGGCCAACGTCCTGACTTTC. Residues: CASSMAPDSGANVLTF.

The chain joins TRBV13 to TRBJ1-2, with 9 positions matching TRBD1. This CDR3 has 14 residues. J gave up 4 bases and V 5 bases, and 5 bases lay outside the gene matches. The V gene's germline CDR1 is PRHDT and CDR2 FYEKMQ (reference sequence). The CDR3 here is CASSRDRVGYGYTF. CDR3 DNA sequence: TGTGCCAGCAGCAGGGACAGGGTGGGCTATGGCTACACCTTC.

V and J are TRBV9 and TRBJ1-2; D possibly corresponds to TRBD1 (5 bases). The CDR3 runs to 16 residues. Per the germline V gene, CDR1 is SGDLS and CDR2 is YYNGEE. Trimming shortened V by 4 bases and J by 5 bases, and 21 bases separated the two germline ends. The CDR3 nucleotides are TGTGCCAGCAGCCCATCGCCCGGGGAGGGGCGATATGGCTACACCTTC. Residues: CASSPSPGEGRYGYTF.

This clone was counted a few times. The V and J genes are TRBV9 and TRBJ1-4; no clear D. Germline loops: CDR1 SGDLS, CDR2 YYNGEE. V was clipped by 2 bases and J by 7 bases, with 9 bases between them. The CDR3 is 13 residues long. CDR3 in amino acids: CASSVGSGEKLFF. The CDR3 region has the DNA TGTGCCAGCAGCGTGGGGAGCGGTGAAAAACTGTTTTTT.